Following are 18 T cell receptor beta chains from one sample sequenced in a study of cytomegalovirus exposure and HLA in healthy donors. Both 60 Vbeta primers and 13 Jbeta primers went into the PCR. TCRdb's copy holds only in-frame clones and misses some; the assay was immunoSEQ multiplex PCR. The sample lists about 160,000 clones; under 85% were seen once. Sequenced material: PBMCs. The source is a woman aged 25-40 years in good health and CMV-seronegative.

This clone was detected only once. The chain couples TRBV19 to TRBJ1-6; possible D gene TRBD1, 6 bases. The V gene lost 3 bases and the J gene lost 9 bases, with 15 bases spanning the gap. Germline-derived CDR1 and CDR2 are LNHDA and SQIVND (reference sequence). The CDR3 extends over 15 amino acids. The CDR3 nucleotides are TGTGCCAGTAGTATCATTGGGGGCGCGGGTTCACCCCTCCACTTT. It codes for CASSIIGGAGSPLHF.

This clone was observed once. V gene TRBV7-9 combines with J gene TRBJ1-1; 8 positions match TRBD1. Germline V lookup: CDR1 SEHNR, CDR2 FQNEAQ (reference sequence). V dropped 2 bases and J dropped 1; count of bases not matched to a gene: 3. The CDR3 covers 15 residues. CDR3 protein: CASSLRQGANTEAFF. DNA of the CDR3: TGTGCCAGCAGCTTACGCCAGGGGGCGAACACTGAAGCTTTCTTT.

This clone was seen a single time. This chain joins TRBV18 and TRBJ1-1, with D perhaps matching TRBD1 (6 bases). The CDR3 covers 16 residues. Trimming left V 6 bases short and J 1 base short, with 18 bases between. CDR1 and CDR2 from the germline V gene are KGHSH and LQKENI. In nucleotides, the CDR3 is TGTGCCAGCTCCCAGGAGACAGGTTCGAGGAACACTGAAGCTTTCTTT. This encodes CASSQETGSRNTEAFF.

CDR3 sequence (DNA): TGTGCCAGCAGCCGAGTTACTAGCGGGGGGGCAAAGGAGACCCAGTACTTC. This gives the protein CASSRVTSGGAKETQYF. V is TRBV7-9 and J is TRBJ2-5, with 13 bases identical to TRBD2. The CDR3 totals 17 residues. V dropped 5 bases and J dropped 5; count of bases not matched to a gene: 11. Looked up from germline, CDR1 is SEHNR and CDR2 is FQNEAQ (reference sequence). The complete variable domain, with remaining parts taken from reference TRBV7-9 and TRBJ2-5, reads DTGVSQNPRHKITKRGQNVTFRCDPISEHNRLYWYRQTLGQGPEFLTYFQNEAQLEKSRLLSDRFSAERPKGSFSTLEIQRTEQGDSAMYLCASSRVTSGGAKETQYFGPGTRLLVL.

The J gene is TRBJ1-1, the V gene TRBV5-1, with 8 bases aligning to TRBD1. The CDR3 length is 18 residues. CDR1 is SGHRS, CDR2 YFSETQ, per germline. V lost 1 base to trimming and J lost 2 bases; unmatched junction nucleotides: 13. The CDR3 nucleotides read TGCGCCAGCAGCTTGCGGTACCCTAGACAGGGGTTCAACACTGAAGCTTTCTTT. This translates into CASSLRYPRQGFNTEAFF.

The CDR3 protein is CASSYSFVTQEKLFF. CDR3 nucleotide sequence: TGTGCCAGCAGTTACTCTTTCGTCACTCAAGAAAAACTGTTTTTT. V and J are TRBV6-5 and TRBJ1-4; D ambiguous. The V gene's germline CDR1 is MNHEY and CDR2 SVGAGI. The CDR3 is 15 amino acids. Trimming cost V 0 bases and J 8 bases, with 13 bases left between them.

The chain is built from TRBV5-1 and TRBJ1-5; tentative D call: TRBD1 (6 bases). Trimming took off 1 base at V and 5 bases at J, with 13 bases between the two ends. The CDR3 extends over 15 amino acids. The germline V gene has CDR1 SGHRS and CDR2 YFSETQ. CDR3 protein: CASSLMGARDQPQHF. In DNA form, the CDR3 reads TGCGCCAGCAGCTTGATGGGGGCGCGGGATCAGCCCCAGCATTTT.

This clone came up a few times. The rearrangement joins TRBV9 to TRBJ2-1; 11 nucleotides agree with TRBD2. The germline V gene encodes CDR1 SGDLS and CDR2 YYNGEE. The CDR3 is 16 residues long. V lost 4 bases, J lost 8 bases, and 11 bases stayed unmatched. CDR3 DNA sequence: TGTGCCAGCAGCATTTTAGCGGGGGGGCGGGGGGATGAGCAGTTCTTC. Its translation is CASSILAGGRGDEQFF. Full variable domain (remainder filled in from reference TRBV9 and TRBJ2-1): DSGVTQTPKHLITATGQRVTLRCSPRSGDLSVYWYQQSLDQGLQFLIQYYNGEERAKGNILERFSAQQFPDLHSELNLSSLELGDSALYFCASSILAGGRGDEQFFGPGTRLTVL.

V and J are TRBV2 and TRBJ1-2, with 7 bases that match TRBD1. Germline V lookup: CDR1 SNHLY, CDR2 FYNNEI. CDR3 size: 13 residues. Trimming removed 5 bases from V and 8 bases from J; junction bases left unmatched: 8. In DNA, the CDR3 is TGTGCCAGCAGTACCACAGGGGTGCGGGGCTACACCTTC. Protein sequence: CASSTTGVRGYTF.

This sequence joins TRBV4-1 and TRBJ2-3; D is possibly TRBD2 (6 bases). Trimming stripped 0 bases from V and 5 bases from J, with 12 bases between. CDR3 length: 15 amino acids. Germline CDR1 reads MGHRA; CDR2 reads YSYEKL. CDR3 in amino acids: CASSQDARGGDTQYF. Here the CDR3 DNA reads TGCGCCAGCAGCCAAGACGCGCGGGGTGGAGATACGCAGTATTTT.

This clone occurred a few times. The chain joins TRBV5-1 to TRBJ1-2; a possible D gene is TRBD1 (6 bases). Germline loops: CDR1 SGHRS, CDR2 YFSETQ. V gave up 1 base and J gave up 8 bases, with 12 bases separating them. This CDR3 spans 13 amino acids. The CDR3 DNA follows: TGCGCCAGCAGCTTGAGGGGGGGGCACGGCTACACCTTC. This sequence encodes CASSLRGGHGYTF.

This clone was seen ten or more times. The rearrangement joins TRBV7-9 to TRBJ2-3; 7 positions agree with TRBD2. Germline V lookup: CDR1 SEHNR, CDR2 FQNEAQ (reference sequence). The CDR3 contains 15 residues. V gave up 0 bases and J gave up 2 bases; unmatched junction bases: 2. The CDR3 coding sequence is TGTGCCAGCAGCTTAGCCCTAGCGGACACAGATACGCAGTATTTT. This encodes CASSLALADTDTQYF.

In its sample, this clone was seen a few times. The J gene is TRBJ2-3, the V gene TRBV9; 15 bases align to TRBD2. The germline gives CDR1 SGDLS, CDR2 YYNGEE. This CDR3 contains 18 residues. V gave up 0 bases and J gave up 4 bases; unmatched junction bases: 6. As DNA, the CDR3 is TGTGCCAGCAGCGTAGAATGGCGGACTAGCGGGGGGGCAGATACGCAGTATTTT. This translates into CASSVEWRTSGGADTQYF.

The CDR3 here is CASSLNSGGYNEQFF. The CDR3 nucleotides are TGTGCCAGCAGCTTGAATTCGGGGGGTTACAATGAGCAGTTCTTC. This rearrangement joins TRBV5-4 to TRBJ2-1, with 7 nucleotides matching TRBD2. The CDR3 length is 15 residues. CDR1 and CDR2 from the germline V gene are SGHNT and YYREEE (reference sequence). J gave up 4 bases and V 1 base, and 5 bases lay outside the gene matches.

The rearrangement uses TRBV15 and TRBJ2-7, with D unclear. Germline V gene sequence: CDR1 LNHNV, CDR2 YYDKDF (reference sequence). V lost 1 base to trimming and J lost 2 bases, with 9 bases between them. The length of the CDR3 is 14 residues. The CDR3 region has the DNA TGTGCCACCAGCAGAGGTGCCAGTCCCTACGAGCAGTACTTC. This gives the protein CATSRGASPYEQYF. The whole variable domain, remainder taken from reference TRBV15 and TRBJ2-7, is DAMVIQNPRYQVTQFGKPVTLSCSQTLNHNVMYWYQQKSSQAPKLLFHYYDKDFNNEADTPDNFQSRRPNTSFCFLDIRSPGLGDTAMYLCATSRGASPYEQYFGPGTRLTVT.

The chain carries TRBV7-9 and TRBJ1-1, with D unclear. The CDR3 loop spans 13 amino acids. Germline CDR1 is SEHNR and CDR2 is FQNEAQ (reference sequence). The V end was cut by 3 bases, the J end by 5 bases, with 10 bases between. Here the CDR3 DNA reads TGTGCCAGCAGCTTGGGCCAGGTAACTGAAGCTTTCTTT. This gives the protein CASSLGQVTEAFF.

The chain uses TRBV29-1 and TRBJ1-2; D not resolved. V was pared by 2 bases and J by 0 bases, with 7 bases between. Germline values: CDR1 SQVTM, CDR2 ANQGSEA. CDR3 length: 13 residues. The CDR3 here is CSVEPWPNYGYTF. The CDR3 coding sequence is TGCAGCGTTGAACCCTGGCCTAACTATGGCTACACCTTC.

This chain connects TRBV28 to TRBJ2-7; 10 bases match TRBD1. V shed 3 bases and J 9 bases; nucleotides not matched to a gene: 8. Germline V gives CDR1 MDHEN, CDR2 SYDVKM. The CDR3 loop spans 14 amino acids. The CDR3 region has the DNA TGTGCCAGCAGTTTGGGGACAGGGGTGCTAGGGCAGTACTTC. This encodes CASSLGTGVLGQYF.